Sequencing of this T cell receptor beta chain was carried out in a study of blood T cell repertoires in COVID-19. Study details: COVID-19 samples collected from the United States, Italy and Spain covered acute and convalescent phases.

From germline, CDR1 is LNHDA and CDR2 SQIVND (reference sequence). The germline V and J ends were trimmed by 4 bases and 2 bases, with 9 bases remaining between them. The CDR3 has 14 amino acids. Sequencing used immunoSEQ multiplex PCR; TCRdb keeps in-frame clones, though not all of them. The data show tens of thousands of clones, around 85% seen once. This receptor was obtained from a woman aged 80 or older with active or convalescent COVID-19. Material: peripheral blood. The chain carries TRBV19 and TRBJ1-5; D gene unclear. CDR3 DNA sequence: TGTGCCAGTAGTAGAGGGCAGGGCAATCAGCCCCAGCATTTT. It is translated as CASSRGQGNQPQHF.